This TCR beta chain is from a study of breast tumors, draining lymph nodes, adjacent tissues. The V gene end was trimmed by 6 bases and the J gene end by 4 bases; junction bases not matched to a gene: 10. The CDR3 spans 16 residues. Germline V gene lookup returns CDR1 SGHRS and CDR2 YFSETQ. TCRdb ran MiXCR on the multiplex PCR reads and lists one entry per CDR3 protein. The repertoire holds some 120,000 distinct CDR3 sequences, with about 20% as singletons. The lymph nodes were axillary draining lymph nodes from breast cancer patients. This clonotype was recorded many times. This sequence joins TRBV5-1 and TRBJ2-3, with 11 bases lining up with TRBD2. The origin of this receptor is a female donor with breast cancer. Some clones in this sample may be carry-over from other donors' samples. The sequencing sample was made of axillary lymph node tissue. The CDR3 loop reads CASTPLLAGVSDTQYF. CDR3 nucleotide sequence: TGCGCCAGCACTCCTTTACTAGCGGGAGTCTCAGATACGCAGTATTTT.